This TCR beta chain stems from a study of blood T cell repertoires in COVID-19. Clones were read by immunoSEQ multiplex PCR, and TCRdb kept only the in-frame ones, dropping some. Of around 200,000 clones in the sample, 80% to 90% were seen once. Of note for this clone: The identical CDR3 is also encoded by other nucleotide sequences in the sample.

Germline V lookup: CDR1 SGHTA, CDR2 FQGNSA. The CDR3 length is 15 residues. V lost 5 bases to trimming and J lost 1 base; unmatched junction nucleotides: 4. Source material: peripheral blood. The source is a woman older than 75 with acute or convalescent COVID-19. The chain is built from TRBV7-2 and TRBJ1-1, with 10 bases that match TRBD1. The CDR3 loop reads CASSRRDRGNTEAFF. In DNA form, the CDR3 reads TGTGCCAGCAGCAGACGGGACAGGGGGAACACTGAAGCTTTCTTT.